Included here is one TCR beta chain sequence, with context. Its antigen is not known. This specimen comes from a study of Graves' ophthalmopathy and Graves' hyperthyroidism. General study findings and limits: The model forecast ophthalmopathy progression, reaching under 71% sensitivity and approximately 79% specificity. A majority of expanded thyroid clonotypes exceeding 0.001 frequency were likewise present in blood.

The germline CDR1 and CDR2 sequences are SQVTM and ANQGSEA. The CDR3 loop spans 14 amino acids. V lost 1 base and J 4 bases, leaving 14 bases between the germline ends. PBMCs originated in about 10 ml of fresh peripheral blood. Investigators amplified TCR beta CDR3 regions from RNA transcripts. HTBI-primed first-round RT-PCR preceded second-round multiplex PCR. TCRdb re-called the multiplex PCR reads with MiXCR, one entry per CDR3 protein. This sample has nearly 400,000 distinct CDR3 sequences, with about 18% found just once. The sequenced material came from peripheral blood. The source of this sequence is a woman aged 18-29 years with Graves' ophthalmopathy. This chain links TRBV29-1 with TRBJ2-7; D is possibly TRBD2 (5 bases). CDR3 DNA: TGCAGCGTTGAAGTGGGAGACACAAAGTACGAGCAGTACTTC. Protein: CSVEVGDTKYEQYF.